This TCR beta chain was found in a study of blood T cell repertoires in COVID-19. The wider study: Spain, Italy and the United States supplied samples that represented acute and convalescent COVID-19. In each case, the material was cDNA or gDNA derived from T cells, B-cell-depleted T cells, or PBMCs.

Source study methods: The authors estimated nucleated cell counts from reference gene primer amplification. Produced via immunoSEQ multiplex PCR; TCRdb's table is partial and in-frame only. V, J and clone size are those of that table, while D and trimming were read from the DNA. The sample contains 270,000 or so clones, 86% of which appear only once. The CDR3 has 13 residues. V shed 0 bases, J shed 7 bases, and the junction held 1 base outside the gene matches. Germline V gene lookup returns CDR1 SGDLS and CDR2 YYNGEE. The sequencing input was peripheral blood. The rearrangement uses TRBV9 and TRBJ1-1; TRBD1 matches 9 bases. The sequence derives from a woman aged 30 to 39 with active or convalescent COVID-19. CDR3: CASSVGQGDEAFF. The CDR3 DNA follows: TGTGCCAGCAGCGTAGGACAGGGGGATGAAGCTTTCTTT.